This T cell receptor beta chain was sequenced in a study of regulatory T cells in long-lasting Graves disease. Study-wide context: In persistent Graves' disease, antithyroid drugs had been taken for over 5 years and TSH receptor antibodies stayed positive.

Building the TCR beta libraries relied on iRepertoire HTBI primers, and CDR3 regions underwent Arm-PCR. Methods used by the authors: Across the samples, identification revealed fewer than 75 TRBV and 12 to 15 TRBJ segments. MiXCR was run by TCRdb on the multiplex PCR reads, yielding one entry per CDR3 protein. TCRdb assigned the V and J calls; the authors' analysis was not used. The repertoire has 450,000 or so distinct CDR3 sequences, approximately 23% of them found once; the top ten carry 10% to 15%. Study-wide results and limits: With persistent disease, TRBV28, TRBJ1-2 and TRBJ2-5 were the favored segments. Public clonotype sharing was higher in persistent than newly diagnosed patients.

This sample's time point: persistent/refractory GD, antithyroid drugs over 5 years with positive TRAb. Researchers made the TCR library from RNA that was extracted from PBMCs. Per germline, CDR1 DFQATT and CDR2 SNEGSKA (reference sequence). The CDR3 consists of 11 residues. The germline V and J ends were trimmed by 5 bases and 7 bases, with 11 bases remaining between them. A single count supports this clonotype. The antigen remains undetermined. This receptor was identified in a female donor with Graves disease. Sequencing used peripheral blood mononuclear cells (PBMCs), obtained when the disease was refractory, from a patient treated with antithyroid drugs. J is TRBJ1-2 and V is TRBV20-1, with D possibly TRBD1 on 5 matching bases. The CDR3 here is CSAGTDVGYTF. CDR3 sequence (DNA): TGCAGTGCTGGGACTGACGTTGGCTACACCTTC.